Below are 5 T cell receptor beta chains sequenced from a single sample in a study of T cell clonality in common variable immunodeficiency. Here immunoSEQ multiplex PCR was the method, and the copy in TCRdb shows in-frame clones only, minus some. Sampling found around 60,000 clones, none seen once. The sequenced material came from peripheral blood mononuclear cells. The source of these receptors is a person aged 18 to 75 in good health.

The sample holds many counts of this clone. The CDR3 end is not reached by the read, which stops 3 residues before it; the germline J gene fills it in. The chain recombines TRBV20-1 with TRBJ1-1; tentatively, D is TRBD1 (5 bases). The CDR3 spans 14 residues. The ends were cut back, 0 bases at V and 1 base at J, with 9 bases in the middle. Germline V lookup: CDR1 DFQATT, CDR2 SNEGSKA (reference sequence). CDR3 DNA (partial): TGCAGTGCTAGAGAAGAGACAGAGAACACTGAA. It translates to CSAREETENTE. The complete CDR3 protein is CSAREETENTEAFF.

This clone occurred many times. The DNA ends 3 residues before the CDR3 does, and the rest of the CDR3 is filled in from the germline J gene. The chain recombines TRBV20-1 with TRBJ2-7; D gene ambiguous. CDR1 is DFQATT and CDR2 is SNEGSKA in the germline V gene (reference sequence). This CDR3 is built from 15 residues. Trimming took 6 bases from V and 2 from J, leaving 20 bases between them. CDR3 loop: CSATKPDEETYEQYF. The CDR3 bases that were read are TGCAGTGCAACGAAGCCCGATGAAGAGACCTACGAG.

This clone was found many times. The read halts 3 residues ahead of the CDR3 end, with the missing end drawn from the germline J gene. This chain connects TRBV20-1 to TRBJ1-1; TRBD1 is a possible D gene (5 bases). The V end lost 6 bases, the J end lost 2 bases, and 10 bases lay between the germline ends. Per germline, CDR1 DFQATT and CDR2 SNEGSKA (reference sequence). The CDR3 spans 12 residues. The CDR3 here is CSAQGPNTEAFF. CDR3 DNA (partial): TGCAGTGCGCAGGGCCCTAACACTGAA.

This clone was observed at least ten times. The read finishes 3 residues shy of the CDR3 end, and the germline J gene is used to complete it. The J gene is TRBJ2-5, the V gene TRBV18, with 7 bases that match TRBD1. With 4 bases clipped from V and 6 bases from J, the junction kept 8 bases outside the gene matches. CDR1 is KGHSH and CDR2 is LQKENI in the germline V gene. CDR3 size: 14 residues. CDR3 DNA, as far as it was read: TGTGCCAGCTCACGGGGCGACAGGGTTCAGACC. It yields the protein CASSRGDRVQT. The entire CDR3 reads CASSRGDRVQTQYF.

This clone showed up many times. The sequenced fragment ends 3 residues before the CDR3 boundary, so the rest is inferred from the germline J gene. The chain combines TRBV20-1 with TRBJ2-5; D is unresolved. Looked up from germline, CDR1 is DFQATT and CDR2 is SNEGSKA (reference sequence). The CDR3 has 13 residues. The V and J ends lost 6 bases and 5 bases respectively, with 16 bases between them. CDR3: CSAWRLNLETQYF. The DNA read from the CDR3 is TGCAGTGCCTGGCGACTGAACCTGGAGACC.